Sample share makes the clone carrying this T cell receptor beta chain medium-sized. Antigen unknown. Sequencing was performed with immunoSEQ multiplex PCR; in TCRdb, only in-frame clones are kept and a portion is missing. Found here are 30,000 to 40,000 clones, no singletons; the ten largest cover approximately 8.8%. This sample stems from a study of T cell clonality in common variable immunodeficiency. The study's findings and limits: Compared with controls, CVID subjects had fewer shared TCRbeta clones.

Sequencing used peripheral blood mononuclear cells. The TCR sequence derives from a person between 18 and 75 years old in good health.

CDR3: CASSQGLGANVLTF. Incomplete CDR3 DNA: TGTGCCAGCAGTCAAGGACTTGGGGCCAACGTC. The chain has TRBV6-1 and TRBJ2-6, with D perhaps TRBD2 (5 bases). From the germline J gene comes the end of the CDR3, since the read stops 3 residues before it. The germline CDR1 and CDR2 sequences are MNHNS and SASEGT. V gave up 5 bases and J gave up 3 bases, with 8 bases separating them. The CDR3 consists of 14 residues.